The 18 T cell receptor beta chains listed next were all sequenced from one sample in a study of blood T cell repertoires in COVID-19 (dated by TCRdb to about 2020). Libraries were constructed by the immunoSEQ multiplex PCR assay. TCRdb provides this immuneACCESS table in a form limited to in-frame rearrangements. Some clones are lacking; in checked studies, under half of them reflect an unresolved V gene, and why the rest are absent is not known. The sample table lists about 70,000 clones, approximately 80% of them with a count of one. The biggest ten clones account for roughly 20% of the sample. Sequenced input: peripheral blood. Every receptor here comes from a man between 65 and 85 years old who had recovered from COVID-19.

The DNA for the CDR3 is TGTGCCATCAGTGAGGGGGACAGGGAAACCCATTCACCCCTCCACTTT. It encodes CAISEGDRETHSPLHF. The V gene is TRBV10-3, the J gene TRBJ1-6; 9 bases match TRBD1. The CDR3 is 16 residues long. Germline CDR1 is ENHRY and CDR2 is SYGVKD. V shed 2 bases, J shed 8 bases, and the junction held 7 bases outside the gene matches.

This chain links TRBV15 with TRBJ2-7, with a weak D call TRBD1 (5 bases). Trimming removed 3 bases from V and 5 bases from J, with 17 bases in between. This CDR3 region has 15 residues. Germline-derived CDR1 and CDR2 are LNHNV and YYDKDF (reference sequence). Here the CDR3 DNA reads TGTGCCACCAGCAGGGGCCCCCAGGGCCCTAACGAGCAGTACTTC. Amino acid sequence: CATSRGPQGPNEQYF.

The DNA of the CDR3 is TGTGCTAGTGGTTTGGTACCCCGGGGAAGTCACTATGGCTACACCTTC. It codes for CASGLVPRGSHYGYTF. V is TRBV12-5 and J is TRBJ1-2; D remains unclear. With 0 bases removed from V and 3 bases from J, the gap between germline ends came to 14 bases. This CDR3 region has 16 residues. Germline V lookup: CDR1 LGHNT, CDR2 FRNRAP.

This chain uses TRBV30 with TRBJ1-6; no clear D gene. The germline gives CDR1 GTSNPN, CDR2 SVGIG (reference sequence). This CDR3 spans 13 amino acids. V was trimmed by 2 bases and J by 5 bases, leaving 7 bases between them. The chain's CDR3 is CAWSSSNNSPLHF. CDR3 in DNA: TGTGCCTGGAGTTCATCCAATAATTCACCCCTCCACTTT.

This clone showed up just a few times. The J gene is TRBJ1-2, the V gene TRBV19; 10 bases map to TRBD1. Germline assignment: CDR1 LNHDA and CDR2 SQIVND (reference sequence). The CDR3 length is 16 residues. Trimming at V came to 3 bases and at J to 0 bases, leaving 4 bases not matched to a gene. CDR3 amino acids: CASSIRGQGSNYGYTF. CDR3 DNA: TGTGCCAGTAGTATTCGGGGACAGGGGTCTAACTATGGCTACACCTTC.

With regard to this clone: Other nucleotide sequences from this sample produce the same CDR3. The chain has TRBV3-1 (or the pseudogene TRBV3-2) and TRBJ1-4; tentative D call: TRBD1 (5 bases). Trimming left V 0 bases short and J 11 bases short, with 10 bases between. Germline V lookup: CDR1 LGHDT, CDR2 YNNKEL (reference sequence). The CDR3 is made up of 13 amino acids. This CDR3 is CASSQEGGDKLFF. CDR3 DNA: TGTGCCAGCAGCCAAGAGGGGGGGGATAAACTGTTTTTT.

The V and J genes are TRBV5-5 and TRBJ2-7, with D hard to call. The CDR3 is made up of 15 amino acids. Trimming cost V 5 bases and J 4 bases, with 19 bases left between them. Germline CDR1 SGHKS, CDR2 YYEKEE (reference sequence). CDR3 nucleotide sequence: TGTGCCAGCAGATTCTCGGAGCCCATGACTTACGAGCAGTACTTC. It encodes CASRFSEPMTYEQYF. Supplemented by reference TRBV5-5 and TRBJ2-7, the full variable domain reads DAGVTQSPTHLIKTRGQQVTLRCSPISGHKSVSWYQQVLGQGPQFIFQYYEKEERGRGNFPDRFSARQFPNYSSELNVNALLLGDSALYLCASRFSEPMTYEQYFGPGTRLTVT.

This sequence joins TRBV6-5 and TRBJ2-3; tentatively, D is TRBD2 (5 bases). Germline-derived CDR1 and CDR2 are MNHEY and SVGAGI. Trimming removed 0 bases at V and 6 bases at J, with 7 bases between. The length of the CDR3 is 13 residues. CDR3 nucleotide sequence: TGTGCCAGCAGTTACTCGAGGGTGGATACGCAGTATTTT. It translates to CASSYSRVDTQYF.

Only a few counts were recorded for this clone. The V gene is TRBV7-9, the J gene TRBJ1-1; D possibly corresponds to TRBD1 (6 bases). Trimming took 5 bases from V and 1 from J, leaving 14 bases between them. The CDR3 contains 15 residues. CDR1 and CDR2 (germline): SEHNR, FQNEAQ (reference sequence). The CDR3 spells CASSDPQGRNTEAFF. The CDR3 coding sequence is TGTGCCAGCAGCGATCCTCAGGGGAGGAACACTGAAGCTTTCTTT. The full variable domain, completed using reference TRBV7-9 and TRBJ1-1, is DTGVSQNPRHKITKRGQNVTFRCDPISEHNRLYWYRQTLGQGPEFLTYFQNEAQLEKSRLLSDRFSAERPKGSFSTLEIQRTEQGDSAMYLCASSDPQGRNTEAFFGQGTRLTVV.

This sequence joins TRBV10-3 and TRBJ2-7; D may be TRBD2 (6 bases). CDR1 ENHRY and CDR2 SYGVKD come from the germline V gene. This CDR3 spans 13 amino acids. V was cut by 3 bases and J by 3 bases, with 9 bases left in between. The CDR3 here is CAISDPDYYEQYF. The CDR3 DNA follows: TGTGCCATCAGTGACCCGGACTACTACGAGCAGTACTTC.

The gene calls are TRBV6-5 and TRBJ2-5; TRBD1 matches 7 bases. V shed 6 bases, J shed 1 base, and the junction held 5 bases outside the gene matches. The CDR3 extends over 14 amino acids. Germline lookup yields CDR1 MNHEY and CDR2 SVGAGI. This chain's CDR3 is CASSKGQIQETQYF. The CDR3 nucleotides read TGTGCCAGCAGCAAGGGACAGATCCAAGAGACCCAGTACTTC.

The chain carries TRBV7-2 and TRBJ1-4; 7 bases match TRBD1. This CDR3 has 15 residues. CDR1 and CDR2 (germline): SGHTA, FQGNSA. The junction had 6 bases not matched to a gene; V was cut back by 5 bases and J by 3 bases. The CDR3 reads CASSVTTGSNEKLFF. In nucleotides, the CDR3 is TGTGCCAGCAGCGTAACGACAGGGTCTAATGAAAAACTGTTTTTT.

The chain joins TRBV4-2 to TRBJ1-4, with 7 positions matching TRBD1. This CDR3 region has 14 residues. Germline values: CDR1 LGHNA, CDR2 YNFKEQ. The V and J ends lost 6 bases and 5 bases, in that order; junction bases with no gene match: 6. The CDR3 DNA is TGTGCCAGCAGGCAGGGGACAGAGAATGAAAAACTGTTTTTT. Its translation: CASRQGTENEKLFF.

The chain combines TRBV6-5 with TRBJ2-1; 12 bases match TRBD2. This CDR3 region has 14 residues. CDR1 MNHEY and CDR2 SVGAGI come from the germline V gene. V gave up 6 bases and J gave up 10 bases; unmatched junction bases: 7. The CDR3 DNA sequence: TGTGCCAGCAGAAACGGACTAGCGGGATACGAGCAGTTCTTC. Protein sequence: CASRNGLAGYEQFF.

This clone was observed a few times. The chain combines TRBV6-5 with TRBJ2-7; 7 nucleotides line up with TRBD1. Trimming removed 7 bases from V and 3 bases from J; junction bases left unmatched: 0. Germline-derived CDR1 and CDR2 are MNHEY and SVGAGI. The CDR3 has 11 amino acids. Written as DNA, the CDR3 is TGTGCCAGCACAGGGGGCTACGAGCAGTACTTC. Translation: CASTGGYEQYF.

V usage is TRBV6-2 or TRBV6-3 and J usage is TRBJ2-3; TRBD2 aligns across 13 bases. After removal of 5 bases from V and 7 bases from J, the junction contained 3 bases not matched to a gene. This CDR3 is built from 14 residues. Germline CDR1 MNHEY, CDR2 SVGEGT. The CDR3: CASSRTSGSYTQYF. Written as DNA, the CDR3 is TGTGCCAGCAGTCGGACTAGCGGGAGCTATACGCAGTATTTT.

The chain joins TRBV19 to TRBJ2-2; TRBD1 matches 10 bases. V lost 0 bases and J lost 7; bases outside the gene matches: 11. Germline CDR1 and CDR2: LNHDA and SQIVND (reference sequence). The CDR3 totals 18 residues. CDR3 sequence: CASSIEPLRDRGGGELFF. The CDR3 DNA reads as TGTGCCAGTAGTATAGAGCCCCTCCGGGACAGGGGAGGCGGGGAGCTGTTTTTT.

This clone has only a few counts. This sequence joins TRBV5-5 and TRBJ2-2; 9 bases are a match to TRBD2. With V trimmed by 4 bases and J by 1 base, 5 bases remained unmatched. Germline V gene data show CDR1 as SGHKS and CDR2 as YYEKEE (reference sequence). This CDR3 region has 16 residues. Written as DNA, the CDR3 is TGTGCCAGCAGCATTAGCGGGGGTCGGAACACCGGGGAGCTGTTTTTT. It specifies CASSISGGRNTGELFF.